The entry that follows covers one T cell receptor beta chain sequence. While infection was still active, Seattle patients were enrolled and then followed longitudinally. Trimming left V 4 bases short and J 5 bases short, with 19 bases between. Germline V CDR1 and CDR2: SGHDT, YYEEEE. The CDR3 runs to 16 residues. This entry belongs to a study of blood T cell repertoires in COVID-19. Study information: The United States, Italy and Spain supplied acute and convalescent COVID-19 samples.

Per the original methods: Reference gene primers were amplified, and this amplification served to estimate nucleated cell counts. Here immunoSEQ multiplex PCR was the method, and the copy in TCRdb shows in-frame clones only, minus some. V, J and clone size are taken as reported in that table, and D and trimming were inferred from the DNA itself. Of roughly 380,000 clones listed, more than 70% are singletons. The sequence was obtained from a woman between 55 and 75 years old with COVID-19, enrolled during active disease. Material for sequencing was peripheral blood. The chain joins TRBV5-6 to TRBJ2-1, with TRBD1 as a possible D gene (5 bases). The CDR3 DNA follows: TGTGCCAGCAGCGTGTTCAGTCCCAGGGTTAACAATGAGCAGTTCTTC. Its translation is CASSVFSPRVNNEQFF.